This TCR beta chain is from a study of blood T cell repertoires in COVID-19. About the research overall: Samples of COVID-19 (acute and convalescent) were obtained from the United States, Italy and Spain. The analysed material was cDNA or gDNA that came from T cells, B-cell-depleted T cells, or PBMCs.

From germline, CDR1 is SGHRS and CDR2 YFSETQ. The CDR3 covers 15 residues. V lost 0 bases, J lost 4 bases, and 12 bases lay in between. Per the authors' pipeline: Estimation of nucleated cell counts relied on the amplification of reference gene primers. TCRdb keeps only in-frame clones here, not all; method: immunoSEQ multiplex PCR. The DNA was the basis for D and trimming; V, J and clone size are from that table. The sample holds some 260,000 clones, over 70% seen once. The source is a woman older than 75 with acute or convalescent COVID-19. Material: peripheral blood. J is TRBJ2-3 and V is TRBV5-1; tentative D call: TRBD1 (5 bases). Here the CDR3 DNA reads TGCGCCAGCAGCTTGGAGCACAGGTCGGCAGATACGCAGTATTTT. Its translation is CASSLEHRSADTQYF.